This T cell receptor beta chain derives from a study of graft-versus-host responses after intestinal transplantation. Whole-study findings and limits: Recipient marrow contained GvH clones, some of which appeared first in ileum or blood.

Sequenced by immunoSEQ multiplex PCR; TCRdb stores in-frame clones only, minus some. The sample lists over 100,000 clones, approximately 96% occurring once. Points on this clone: Its antigen is unidentified.

Sequenced here: unstimulated CD8+ T cells sorted from spleen or lymph node cells, sampled before intestinal transplant. This TCR derives from a human donor who received an intestinal transplant.

The CDR3 is CASSLLPHRAGSYNSPLHF. The DNA of the CDR3 is TGTGCCAGCAGTCTACTTCCACACAGGGCCGGGTCCTATAATTCACCCCTCCACTTT. V is TRBV27 and J is TRBJ1-6; perhaps TRBD1 as D (6 bases). The V end lost 5 bases, the J end lost 1 base, and 21 bases lay between the germline ends. The length of the CDR3 is 19 residues. Germline V gives CDR1 MNHEY, CDR2 SMNVEV (reference sequence).